The rows below give T cell receptor beta chains drawn from one sample of a study of blood T cell repertoires in COVID-19. Generated by immunoSEQ multiplex PCR, the TCRdb table keeps only in-frame clones and is missing some. The table shows 100,000 to 150,000 clones, with around four fifths occurring only once. Sequenced sample: peripheral blood. The receptors here all came from a man aged 80 or over with COVID-19, enrolled during active disease. The CDR3 runs from the conserved cysteine through the conserved F or W. Part of the rows lack a size; the others show once, few, many or a class for expanded clones.

j_gene: TRBJ2-4
abundance: NA
v_gene: TRBV7-9
CDR3aa: CASSRWRVAGNPKNIQYF

j_gene: TRBJ1-5
abundance: few
v_gene: TRBV7-2
CDR3aa: CASSLVTRRGNQPQHF

j_gene: TRBJ2-2
abundance: once
v_gene: TRBV5-6
CDR3aa: CASSPQGVRITGELFF

j_gene: TRBJ1-5
abundance: NA
v_gene: TRBV28
CDR3aa: CASSFLGGGNQPQHF

j_gene: TRBJ2-1
abundance: once
v_gene: TRBV7-2
CDR3aa: CASSLGANNEQFF

j_gene: TRBJ1-4
abundance: NA
v_gene: TRBV10-3
CDR3aa: CAIRGGVNEKLFF

j_gene: TRBJ2-1
abundance: NA
v_gene: TRBV18
CDR3aa: CASSPLAARGEQFF

j_gene: TRBJ2-1
abundance: NA
v_gene: TRBV11-2
CDR3aa: CASSNRRDSLNEQFF

j_gene: TRBJ1-1
abundance: NA
v_gene: TRBV7-6
CDR3aa: CASSLQGAVEAFF

j_gene: TRBJ2-5
abundance: NA
v_gene: TRBV27
CDR3aa: CASSFVAGAGIETQYF

j_gene: TRBJ2-7
abundance: NA
v_gene: TRBV7-2
CDR3aa: CASSFRGRGTYEQYF

j_gene: TRBJ2-7
abundance: NA
v_gene: TRBV2
CDR3aa: CASHGREQYF

j_gene: TRBJ2-7
abundance: NA
v_gene: TRBV11-1
CDR3aa: CASSWKDSSYEQYF

j_gene: TRBJ1-2
abundance: NA
v_gene: TRBV6-5
CDR3aa: CASSYEANYGYTF

j_gene: TRBJ2-3
abundance: NA
v_gene: TRBV7-8
CDR3aa: CASSLKAVGGDTQYF

j_gene: TRBJ2-4
abundance: NA
v_gene: TRBV2
CDR3aa: CASSASGQNIQYF

j_gene: TRBJ2-1
abundance: NA
v_gene: TRBV7-3
CDR3aa: CASRPGTGFGEQFF

j_gene: TRBJ1-2
abundance: NA
v_gene: TRBV30
CDR3aa: CAWTPDREGYGYTF

j_gene: TRBJ2-1
abundance: NA
v_gene: TRBV11-2
CDR3aa: CASSLVGQGQSEQFF

j_gene: TRBJ2-3
abundance: NA
v_gene: TRBV7-9
CDR3aa: CASSQQAAGTQYF

j_gene: TRBJ1-4
abundance: NA
v_gene: TRBV4-3
CDR3aa: CASSQQGQEATNEKLFF

j_gene: TRBJ1-6
abundance: NA
v_gene: TRBV3-1/TRBV3-2
CDR3aa: CASSQGGQENSPLHF

j_gene: TRBJ1-4
abundance: NA
v_gene: TRBV21-1
CDR3aa: CASSGYDRGQEKLFF

j_gene: TRBJ1-1
abundance: NA
v_gene: TRBV7-9
CDR3aa: CASSLTGENTEAFF

j_gene: TRBJ2-5
abundance: NA
v_gene: TRBV5-1
CDR3aa: CASSPRGAGETQYF

j_gene: TRBJ2-2
abundance: once
v_gene: TRBV4-3
CDR3aa: CASSQALTSGTGELFF

j_gene: TRBJ2-3
abundance: NA
v_gene: TRBV4-1
CDR3aa: CASSQGYLQHRTDTQYF

j_gene: TRBJ2-1
abundance: NA
v_gene: TRBV18
CDR3aa: CASSRSSGRDNEQFF

j_gene: TRBJ2-2
abundance: few
v_gene: TRBV6-5
CDR3aa: CASSLIGANTGELFF

j_gene: TRBJ2-2
abundance: NA
v_gene: TRBV18
CDR3aa: CASSPPMRAGELFF

j_gene: TRBJ2-5
abundance: once
v_gene: TRBV6-5
CDR3aa: CASAGTLFAQETQYF

j_gene: TRBJ2-3
abundance: few
v_gene: TRBV9
CDR3aa: CASSVEGTSGSYTDTQYF

j_gene: TRBJ1-1
abundance: NA
v_gene: TRBV2
CDR3aa: CASSILRGGGIEAFF

j_gene: TRBJ2-3
abundance: few
v_gene: TRBV5-1
CDR3aa: CASSLELEGPQYF

j_gene: TRBJ2-7
abundance: NA
v_gene: TRBV28
CDR3aa: CASSLQGRGYEQYF

j_gene: TRBJ2-1
abundance: NA
v_gene: TRBV10-3
CDR3aa: CAISEEGGPQEFF

j_gene: TRBJ2-1
abundance: NA
v_gene: TRBV5-6
CDR3aa: CASSLQGASYNEQFF

j_gene: TRBJ2-5
abundance: NA
v_gene: TRBV7-9
CDR3aa: CASSLVVGGETQYF

j_gene: TRBJ1-2
abundance: NA
v_gene: TRBV18
CDR3aa: CASSPTGQELYGYTF

j_gene: TRBJ1-1
abundance: NA
v_gene: TRBV5-1
CDR3aa: CASSLADGGPGTEAFF

j_gene: TRBJ1-5
abundance: NA
v_gene: TRBV30
CDR3aa: CAWSTGTGFSDQPQHF

j_gene: TRBJ1-1
abundance: NA
v_gene: TRBV27
CDR3aa: CASSLMGQKAFF

j_gene: TRBJ2-3
abundance: NA
v_gene: TRBV9
CDR3aa: CASSVASLADTDTQYF